The rows below give T cell receptor beta chains drawn from one sample of a study of beta chain features in type 1 diabetes. The method was immunoSEQ multiplex PCR; TCRdb's version includes in-frame clones alone and lacks a portion of them. Among over 90,000 clones listed, over 25% were seen once. Sequenced sample: central memory CD4+ T cells from blood. The receptor set was obtained from a young woman with type 1 diabetes. CDR3s leave out the opening cysteine and the closing phenylalanine or tryptophan. Some rows mark clone size as missing; the rest say once, few, many or name a class of expanded clone.

j_gene: TRBJ2-7
v_gene: TRBV18
abundance: -
CDR3aa: ASSPSPPGQSLYEQY

j_gene: TRBJ2-2
v_gene: TRBV7-3
abundance: -
CDR3aa: ASSLEGQGARSTGELF

j_gene: TRBJ2-1
v_gene: TRBV5-1
abundance: few
CDR3aa: ASSGLAGVMGNEQF

j_gene: TRBJ2-7
v_gene: TRBV27
abundance: many
CDR3aa: ASRTVAGVRWEQY

j_gene: TRBJ2-5
v_gene: TRBV15
abundance: few
CDR3aa: ATSSAPNRAGGEETQY

j_gene: TRBJ2-2
v_gene: TRBV5-1
abundance: -
CDR3aa: ASSLGTEHTGELF

j_gene: TRBJ2-2
v_gene: TRBV18
abundance: -
CDR3aa: ASSPQGQGTTGELF

j_gene: TRBJ1-2
v_gene: TRBV18
abundance: once
CDR3aa: ASSRPKTEYGYT

j_gene: TRBJ2-1
v_gene: TRBV5-4
abundance: few
CDR3aa: ASRRTSGSNEQF

j_gene: TRBJ1-2
v_gene: TRBV29-1
abundance: few
CDR3aa: SVEGRGNNYGYT

j_gene: TRBJ2-2
v_gene: TRBV4-2
abundance: -
CDR3aa: ASSQESQRSGELF

j_gene: TRBJ2-2
v_gene: TRBV2
abundance: -
CDR3aa: ASSPGQGARAGELF

j_gene: TRBJ1-4
v_gene: TRBV6-1
abundance: -
CDR3aa: ASSEGQGATNEKLF

j_gene: TRBJ1-4
v_gene: TRBV5-4
abundance: -
CDR3aa: ASSLGRGQSTNEKLF

j_gene: TRBJ1-2
v_gene: TRBV4-3
abundance: -
CDR3aa: ASSPGEGGGYT

j_gene: TRBJ1-1
v_gene: TRBV28
abundance: -
CDR3aa: ATSRVSGNTEAF

j_gene: TRBJ1-2
v_gene: TRBV5-1
abundance: -
CDR3aa: ASSLGGASTYGYT

j_gene: TRBJ2-1
v_gene: TRBV21-1
abundance: -
CDR3aa: ASKGLAPHNEQF

j_gene: TRBJ2-2
v_gene: TRBV29-1
abundance: -
CDR3aa: SVASQGGELF

j_gene: TRBJ2-1
v_gene: TRBV6-1
abundance: -
CDR3aa: ASTQAASRESEQF

j_gene: TRBJ2-3
v_gene: TRBV2
abundance: -
CDR3aa: ASPPAGIIGTDTQY

j_gene: TRBJ2-7
v_gene: TRBV5-1
abundance: -
CDR3aa: ASSSAPVGDSYEQY

j_gene: TRBJ2-5
v_gene: TRBV21-1
abundance: -
CDR3aa: ASSKDEGESDETQY

j_gene: TRBJ1-5
v_gene: TRBV10-3
abundance: few
CDR3aa: AISGAPTGNNQPQH

j_gene: TRBJ2-1
v_gene: TRBV5-1
abundance: few
CDR3aa: ASSLDRGTSGRQQF

j_gene: TRBJ2-7
v_gene: TRBV29-1
abundance: -
CDR3aa: SVETGAYEQY

j_gene: TRBJ2-7
v_gene: TRBV19
abundance: -
CDR3aa: ASSNPSPGYEQY

j_gene: TRBJ1-1
v_gene: TRBV5-4
abundance: -
CDR3aa: ASSRDTEAF

j_gene: TRBJ2-3
v_gene: TRBV30
abundance: -
CDR3aa: AWSGSWTSGGASTQY